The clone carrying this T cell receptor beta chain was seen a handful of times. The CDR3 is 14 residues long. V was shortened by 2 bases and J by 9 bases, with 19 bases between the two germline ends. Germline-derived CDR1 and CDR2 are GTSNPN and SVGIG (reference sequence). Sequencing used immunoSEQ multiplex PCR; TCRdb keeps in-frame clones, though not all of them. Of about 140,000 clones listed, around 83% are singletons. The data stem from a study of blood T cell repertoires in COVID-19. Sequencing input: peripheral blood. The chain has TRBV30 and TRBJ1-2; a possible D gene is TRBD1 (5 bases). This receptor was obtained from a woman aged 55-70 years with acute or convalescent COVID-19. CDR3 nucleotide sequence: TGTGCCTGGAGTTTCGCGCAGACGGGACTGCGCTACACCTTC. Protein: CAWSFAQTGLRYTF.